The present T cell receptor beta chain was sequenced within a study of T cell responses to AZD1222 COVID-19 vaccine. Study outcomes and limitations: Clonal diversity was possibly underestimated, and white British individuals and females predominated among donors.

The CDR3 has 15 residues. Losses at the gene ends were 5 bases for V and 10 bases for J; bases not matched to a gene: 9. Germline loops: CDR1 SGHVS, CDR2 FNYEAQ. Comment on this clone: What it recognizes is unknown.

The table came from immunoSEQ multiplex PCR; TCRdb's copy has only in-frame clones and leaves some out. The profile covers about 130,000 clones, with about 93% appearing a single time and over 6.5% taken by the ten largest. The chain is built from TRBV7-6 and TRBJ1-6; 9 bases agree with TRBD1. The sample was peripheral blood, taken on day 0 of AZD1222 vaccination. This receptor was identified in an adult in good health. CDR3 loop: CASSEGTGFGSPLHF. The CDR3 DNA follows: TGTGCCAGCAGCGAAGGGACAGGGTTTGGATCACCCCTCCACTTT.